This TCR beta chain derives from a study of blood T cell repertoires in COVID-19. This clone appeared a few times. The sample contains more than one DNA sequence encoding this CDR3. The method was immunoSEQ multiplex PCR; TCRdb's version includes in-frame clones alone and lacks a portion of them. The repertoire holds about 210,000 clones, about 76% seen once, with 8% to 9% in the top ten. The specimen was PBMCs or T cells enriched from blood (not recorded which). The clonotype was recovered from a woman aged 45-65 years with acute COVID-19.

Here the CDR3 DNA reads TGTGCCAGCAGCTTTAGGAGGCAAGAGACCCAGTACTTC. This translates into CASSFRRQETQYF. V and J are TRBV7-2 and TRBJ2-5; tentatively, D is TRBD2 (5 bases). The CDR3 has 13 amino acids. Trimming pared 3 bases from V and 2 bases from J, leaving 7 bases between. Germline CDR1 SGHTA, CDR2 FQGNSA.